A selection of T cell receptor beta chains follows, all from one sample in a study of shared clonotypes between healthy human individuals. The table came from immunoSEQ multiplex PCR; TCRdb's copy has only in-frame clones and leaves some out. The repertoire consists of 2.3 million or so clones, with 93% occurring once and the leading ten covering approximately 0.4%. Sequenced: naive CD4+ T cells from PBMCs. These receptors all come from a man aged 18 to 30 in good health. Some clones in this sample may be carry-over from other donors' samples. Both conserved end residues are part of each CDR3. Each record gives: V gene, J gene, D gene, clone size, CDR3 protein, CDR3 DNA. A D gene is named only where the DNA matches it firmly. Expanded clones get a size class; other rows say once, few or many, or leave the size out.

V gene: TRBV5-4; J gene: TRBJ1-1; D gene: .; clone size: .; CDR3 protein: CASSLAGGGEAFF; CDR3 DNA: TGTGCCAGCAGCTTGGCCGGGGGAGGTGAAGCTTTCTTT
V gene: TRBV19; J gene: TRBJ2-6; D gene: .; clone size: .; CDR3 protein: CASSIDRAGANVLTF; CDR3 DNA: TGTGCCAGTAGTATAGACAGGGCTGGGGCCAACGTCCTGACTTTC
V gene: TRBV20-1; J gene: TRBJ2-7; D gene: .; clone size: .; CDR3 protein: CSARENYEQYF; CDR3 DNA: TGCAGTGCTAGGGAGAACTACGAGCAGTACTTC
V gene: TRBV5-6; J gene: TRBJ1-2; D gene: TRBD1; clone size: .; CDR3 protein: CASNCVTGGLYGYTF; CDR3 DNA: TGTGCCAGCAACTGTGTGACAGGGGGCCTCTATGGCTACACCTTC
V gene: TRBV7-9; J gene: TRBJ1-2; D gene: .; clone size: .; CDR3 protein: CASSLAGQRAPLDGYTF; CDR3 DNA: TGTGCCAGCAGCTTAGCGGGACAAAGGGCCCCCCTGGACGGCTACACCTTC
V gene: TRBV7-6; J gene: TRBJ2-7; D gene: .; clone size: .; CDR3 protein: CASSSEATGEYEQYF; CDR3 DNA: TGTGCCAGCAGCTCAGAGGCGACAGGAGAATACGAGCAGTACTTC
V gene: TRBV6-4; J gene: TRBJ2-2; D gene: .; clone size: .; CDR3 protein: CASSVTGHTGELFF; CDR3 DNA: TGTGCCAGCAGTGTTACAGGGCACACCGGGGAGCTGTTTTTT
V gene: TRBV2; J gene: TRBJ2-7; D gene: TRBD1; clone size: .; CDR3 protein: CASSGTGGQGEQYF; CDR3 DNA: TGTGCCAGCAGTGGGACAGGGGGACAGGGCGAGCAGTACTTC
V gene: TRBV7-3; J gene: TRBJ2-1; D gene: .; clone size: .; CDR3 protein: CASSLSRDNYNEQFF; CDR3 DNA: TGTGCCAGCAGCTTATCCCGGGACAACTACAATGAGCAGTTCTTC
V gene: TRBV30; J gene: TRBJ2-1; D gene: TRBD1; clone size: .; CDR3 protein: CAWVRDRDNNEQFF; CDR3 DNA: TGTGCCTGGGTCCGGGACAGGGACAACAATGAGCAGTTCTTC
V gene: TRBV10-3; J gene: TRBJ1-1; D gene: TRBD1; clone size: .; CDR3 protein: CAISESGDREAFF; CDR3 DNA: TGTGCCATCAGTGAGTCGGGGGACAGGGAAGCTTTCTTT
V gene: TRBV5-1; J gene: TRBJ1-1; D gene: TRBD1; clone size: .; CDR3 protein: CASSPQGGTEAFF; CDR3 DNA: TGCGCCAGCAGCCCTCAGGGGGGGACTGAAGCTTTCTTT
V gene: TRBV27; J gene: TRBJ1-1; D gene: .; clone size: .; CDR3 protein: CASSRTGRQGNTEAFF; CDR3 DNA: TGTGCCAGCAGCCGGACCGGGAGACAAGGGAACACTGAAGCTTTCTTT
V gene: TRBV30; J gene: TRBJ2-7; D gene: .; clone size: .; CDR3 protein: CAWTLTGGEQYF; CDR3 DNA: TGTGCCTGGACCTTGACCGGGGGCGAGCAGTACTTC
V gene: TRBV4-1; J gene: TRBJ1-2; D gene: TRBD1; clone size: .; CDR3 protein: CASSQSGGGSYGYTF; CDR3 DNA: TGCGCCAGCAGCCAATCAGGGGGCGGGAGCTATGGCTACACCTTC
V gene: TRBV4-2; J gene: TRBJ2-3; D gene: TRBD2; clone size: .; CDR3 protein: CASSQGPSGSPDTQYF; CDR3 DNA: TGTGCCAGCAGCCAAGGTCCTAGCGGGAGTCCAGATACGCAGTATTTT
V gene: TRBV5-4; J gene: TRBJ2-5; D gene: .; clone size: .; CDR3 protein: CASSLQPNPNEETQYF; CDR3 DNA: TGTGCCAGCAGCTTGCAGCCAAACCCAAACGAAGAGACCCAGTACTTC
V gene: TRBV28; J gene: TRBJ2-1; D gene: .; clone size: .; CDR3 protein: CASSPQGRPYNEQFF; CDR3 DNA: TGTGCCAGCAGCCCCCAGGGAAGGCCCTACAATGAGCAGTTCTTC
V gene: TRBV28; J gene: TRBJ2-7; D gene: TRBD1; clone size: .; CDR3 protein: CASSTGQGLYEQYF; CDR3 DNA: TGTGCCAGCAGTACCGGACAGGGGCTCTACGAGCAGTACTTC
V gene: TRBV28; J gene: TRBJ2-5; D gene: .; clone size: once; CDR3 protein: CASSLTAGLWETQYF; CDR3 DNA: TGTGCCAGCAGTTTAACCGCGGGACTGTGGGAGACCCAGTACTTC
V gene: TRBV7-6; J gene: TRBJ1-1; D gene: TRBD1; clone size: .; CDR3 protein: CASSLRGPGQGRTEAFF; CDR3 DNA: TGTGCCAGCAGCTTAAGGGGTCCGGGACAGGGTCGAACTGAAGCTTTCTTT
V gene: TRBV11-2; J gene: TRBJ1-2; D gene: TRBD1; clone size: .; CDR3 protein: CASSLAGTGSSGYTF; CDR3 DNA: TGTGCCAGCAGCTTAGCCGGGACAGGGTCTTCTGGCTACACCTTC
V gene: TRBV5-1; J gene: TRBJ2-3; D gene: TRBD1; clone size: .; CDR3 protein: CASSLGQGVADTQYF; CDR3 DNA: TGCGCCAGCAGCTTGGGACAGGGGGTCGCAGATACGCAGTATTTT
V gene: TRBV9; J gene: TRBJ2-6; D gene: TRBD1; clone size: .; CDR3 protein: CASSATGSGANVLTF; CDR3 DNA: TGTGCCAGCAGCGCGACAGGGTCTGGGGCCAACGTCCTGACTTTC
V gene: TRBV28; J gene: TRBJ1-4; D gene: .; clone size: .; CDR3 protein: CASSSDRNPSTNEKLFF; CDR3 DNA: TGTGCCAGCAGTTCCGACAGGAATCCCTCAACTAATGAAAAACTGTTTTTT
V gene: TRBV19; J gene: TRBJ2-5; D gene: .; clone size: .; CDR3 protein: CASRDPRWETQYF; CDR3 DNA: TGTGCCAGCAGGGACCCACGGTGGGAGACCCAGTACTTC
V gene: TRBV7-3; J gene: TRBJ1-5; D gene: .; clone size: .; CDR3 protein: CASSLTPGQPQHF; CDR3 DNA: TGTGCCAGCAGCTTAACCCCGGGACAGCCCCAGCATTTT
V gene: TRBV5-4; J gene: TRBJ2-7; D gene: TRBD2; clone size: once; CDR3 protein: CASSRTSGSPYEQYF; CDR3 DNA: TGTGCCAGCAGCCGTACTAGCGGGAGCCCCTACGAGCAGTACTTC
V gene: TRBV6-5; J gene: TRBJ2-7; D gene: TRBD2; clone size: .; CDR3 protein: CASSNRGRGYEQYF; CDR3 DNA: TGTGCCAGCAGCAATCGAGGGAGGGGTTACGAGCAGTACTTC